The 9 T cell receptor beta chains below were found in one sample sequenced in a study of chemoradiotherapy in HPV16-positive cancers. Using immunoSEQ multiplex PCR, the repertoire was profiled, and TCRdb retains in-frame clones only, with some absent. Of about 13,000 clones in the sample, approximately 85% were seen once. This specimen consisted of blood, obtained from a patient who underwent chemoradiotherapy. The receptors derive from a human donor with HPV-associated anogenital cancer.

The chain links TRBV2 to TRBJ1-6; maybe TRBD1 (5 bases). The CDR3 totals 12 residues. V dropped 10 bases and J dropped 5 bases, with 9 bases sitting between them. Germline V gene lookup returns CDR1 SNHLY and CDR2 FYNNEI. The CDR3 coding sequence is TGTGCCATCCGGGACCATAATTCACCCCTCCACTTT. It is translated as CAIRDHNSPLHF.

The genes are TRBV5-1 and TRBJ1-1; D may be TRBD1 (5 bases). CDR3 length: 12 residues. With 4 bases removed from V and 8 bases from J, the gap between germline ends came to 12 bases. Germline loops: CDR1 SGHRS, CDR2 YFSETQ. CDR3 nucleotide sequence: TGCGCCAGCAGCCCAGGGTGGGGAGAAGCTTTCTTT. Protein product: CASSPGWGEAFF.

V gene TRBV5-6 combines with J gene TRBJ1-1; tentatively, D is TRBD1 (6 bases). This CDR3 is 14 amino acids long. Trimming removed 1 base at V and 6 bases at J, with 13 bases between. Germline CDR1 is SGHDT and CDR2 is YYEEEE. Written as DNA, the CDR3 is TGTGCCAGCAGCTTGTCAGGGGAGGTGGCTGAAGCTTTCTTT. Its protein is CASSLSGEVAEAFF.

CDR3 nucleotides: TGTGCCTGGAACCTACAGTTCTATGGCTACACCTTC. Its protein is CAWNLQFYGYTF. The chain combines TRBV30 with TRBJ1-2; D uncertain. Per germline, CDR1 GTSNPN and CDR2 SVGIG (reference sequence). The V and J ends lost 4 bases and 4 bases respectively, with 10 bases between them. This CDR3 region has 12 residues. The variable domain in full, completed from reference TRBV30 and TRBJ1-2, reads SQTIHQWPATLVQPVGSPLSLECTVEGTSNPNLYWYRQAAGRGLQLLFYSVGIGQISSEVPQNLSASRPQDRQFILSSKKLLLSDSGFYLCAWNLQFYGYTFGSGTRLTVV.

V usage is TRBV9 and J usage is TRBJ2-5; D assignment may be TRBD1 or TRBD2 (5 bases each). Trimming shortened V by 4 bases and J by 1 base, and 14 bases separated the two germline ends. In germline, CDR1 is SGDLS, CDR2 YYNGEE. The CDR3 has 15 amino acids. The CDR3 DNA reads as TGTGCCAGCAGCATCGGGACGGCCACCCAAGAGACCCAGTACTTC. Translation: CASSIGTATQETQYF.

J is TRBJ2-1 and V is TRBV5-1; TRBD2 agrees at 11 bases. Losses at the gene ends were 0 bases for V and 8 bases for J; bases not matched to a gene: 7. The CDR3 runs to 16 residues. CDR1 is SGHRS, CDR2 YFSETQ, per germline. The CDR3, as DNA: TGCGCCAGCAGCTTGGTGGCTAGCGGGGGGTCGGATGAGCAGTTCTTC. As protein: CASSLVASGGSDEQFF.

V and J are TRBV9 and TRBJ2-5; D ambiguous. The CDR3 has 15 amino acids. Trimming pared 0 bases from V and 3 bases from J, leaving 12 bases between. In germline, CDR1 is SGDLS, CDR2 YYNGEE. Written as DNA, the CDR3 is TGTGCCAGCAGCGTAGGCACTATGGATAAAGAGACCCAGTACTTC. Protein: CASSVGTMDKETQYF. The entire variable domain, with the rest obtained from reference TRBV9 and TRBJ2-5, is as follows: DSGVTQTPKHLITATGQRVTLRCSPRSGDLSVYWYQQSLDQGLQFLIQYYNGEERAKGNILERFSAQQFPDLHSELNLSSLELGDSALYFCASSVGTMDKETQYFGPGTRLLVL.

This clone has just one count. The CDR3 DNA sequence: TGTGCCGTCGGACAGATCAGGGAGACCCAGTACTTC. It yields the protein CAVGQIRETQYF. V gene TRBV10-3 combines with J gene TRBJ2-5, with a weak D call TRBD1 (6 bases). This CDR3 contains 12 residues. V was shortened by 11 bases and J by 5 bases, with 15 bases between the two germline ends. Germline-derived CDR1 and CDR2 are ENHRY and SYGVKD.

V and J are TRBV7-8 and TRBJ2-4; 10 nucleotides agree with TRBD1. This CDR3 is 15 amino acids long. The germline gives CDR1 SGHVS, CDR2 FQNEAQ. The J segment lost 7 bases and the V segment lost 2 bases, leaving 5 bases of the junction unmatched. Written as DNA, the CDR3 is TGTGCCAGCAGCTTATCCGGGACAGGGGTGAACATTCAGTACTTC. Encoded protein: CASSLSGTGVNIQYF.